The entry below gives a single T cell receptor (beta chain) sequence along with its context. Construction of the TCRbeta library involved unique molecular identifiers. One entry per CDR3 protein, called by TCRdb with MiXCR from the PCR reads. This table holds just over 950,000 distinct CDR3 sequences, roughly 29% found once. This entry is derived from a study of T-cell reconstitution after alpha-beta-depleted transplantation in children. The length of the CDR3 is 15 residues. CDR1 MNHEY and CDR2 SVGAGI come from the germline V gene. Germline trimming cut 2 bases from V and 7 bases from J; bases unmatched to any gene: 4.

The J gene is TRBJ2-1, the V gene TRBV6-5, with 11 bases matching TRBD1. Sequencing was performed on PBMCs, mostly from graft donor cells, taken 360 days after TCRalphabeta/CD19-depleted stem cell transplant. The sequence was obtained from a boy in the first two years of life who had a stem cell transplant for SCID, so the T cells may come from the graft donor. The DNA of the CDR3 is TGTGCCAGCAGTTACGGACAGGGGGCACGGAATGAGCAGTTCTTC. Translating it yields CASSYGQGARNEQFF.